One and the same sample provided the 5 T cell receptor beta chains below, sequenced in a study of sequential checkpoint blockade in melanoma. Treatment noted: randomized to nivolumab then ipilimumab (arm A) or the reverse (arm B). The assay was immunoSEQ multiplex PCR, and TCRdb's table has in-frame clones only and misses some. The repertoire holds about 8,400 clones, with about 92% as singletons. The sequenced sample was CD8+ T cells sorted from blood (inferred from file names), obtained from a patient given nivolumab and ipilimumab in sequence. All receptors derive from a human donor with melanoma.

This rearrangement joins TRBV11-1 to TRBJ1-1, with 7 bases that match TRBD1. Germline V gene data show CDR1 as SGHAT and CDR2 as FQDESV (reference sequence). The CDR3 has 14 residues. The J segment lost 3 bases and the V segment lost 1 base, leaving 2 bases of the junction unmatched. The CDR3 here is CASSLGRGYTEAFF. In DNA form, the CDR3 reads TGTGCCAGCAGCTTAGGCAGGGGGTACACTGAAGCTTTCTTT.

V and J are TRBV4-1 and TRBJ1-1; possible D gene TRBD1, 6 bases. Trimming left V 3 bases short and J 9 bases short, with 11 bases between. The CDR3 runs 12 residues. CDR1 is MGHRA and CDR2 is YSYEKL in the germline V gene. CDR3 DNA: TGCGCCAGCAGCCAGGGGACACCTCAAGCTTTCTTT. Protein: CASSQGTPQAFF.

The chain carries TRBV25-1 and TRBJ2-1, with D possibly being TRBD2 (6 bases). V lost 7 bases, J lost 2 bases, and 12 bases lay in between. CDR3 length: 14 amino acids. Germline V gene data show CDR1 as MGHDK and CDR2 as SYGVNS. CDR3 in DNA: TGTGCCAGCAACCGGGGGTCTACCTACAATGAGCAGTTCTTC. Translation: CASNRGSTYNEQFF.

The chain joins TRBV9 to TRBJ1-2; the D gene is possibly TRBD1 (5 bases). This CDR3 has 16 amino acids. The V and J ends lost 0 bases and 3 bases respectively, with 15 bases between them. The germline gives CDR1 SGDLS, CDR2 YYNGEE. CDR3 region: CASSVGPRQSYYGYTF. The CDR3, as DNA: TGTGCCAGCAGCGTAGGTCCGAGACAGTCTTACTATGGCTACACCTTC. The entire variable domain, with the rest obtained from reference TRBV9 and TRBJ1-2, is as follows: DSGVTQTPKHLITATGQRVTLRCSPRSGDLSVYWYQQSLDQGLQFLIQYYNGEERAKGNILERFSAQQFPDLHSELNLSSLELGDSALYFCASSVGPRQSYYGYTFGSGTRLTVV.

A word on this clone: Sequence at one end of the junction differs from germline and may be a read error. This chain joins TRBV30 and TRBJ1-1, with 7 positions matching TRBD1. The CDR3 extends over 12 amino acids. Germline loops: CDR1 GTSNPN, CDR2 SVGIG (reference sequence). CDR3 protein: CAWKTGDPETFF. The CDR3 bases are TGTGCCTGGAAAACAGGGGACCCTGAAACTTTCTTT.